The 19 T cell receptor beta chains below all came from one sample that was sequenced in a study of cytomegalovirus exposure and HLA in healthy donors. The study ran its PCR with 60 Vbeta and 13 Jbeta primers. TCRdb's copy holds only in-frame clones and misses some; the assay was immunoSEQ multiplex PCR. The data show some 180,000 clones, over 75% seen once. Sequencing used PBMCs. The receptor source for this set is a male donor in good health and CMV-seronegative.

The CDR3 DNA reads TGCGCCAGCAGCCAAAGGACAGAAGCTTTCTTT. Translated, it gives CASSQRTEAFF. This chain connects TRBV4-1 to TRBJ1-1; TRBD1 is a possible D gene (5 bases). The CDR3 is 11 residues long. Germline lookup yields CDR1 MGHRA and CDR2 YSYEKL. Trimming stripped 2 bases from V and 8 bases from J, with 6 bases between.

This chain joins TRBV30 and TRBJ1-2; D remains ambiguous. The germline gives CDR1 GTSNPN, CDR2 SVGIG (reference sequence). V lost 0 bases and J lost 4, with 15 bases in between. This CDR3 comprises 15 residues. The CDR3 coding sequence is TGTGCCTGGAGTGTATCGCCCGGTGGAGGCTATGGCTACACCTTC. It encodes CAWSVSPGGGYGYTF.

The chain employs TRBV5-1 and TRBJ2-7; D is perhaps TRBD2 (7 bases). Germline values: CDR1 SGHRS, CDR2 YFSETQ. The V gene lost 0 bases and the J gene lost 1 base, with 17 bases spanning the gap. CDR3 length: 17 amino acids. CDR3 loop: CASSLVARGTLSYEQYF. The CDR3 DNA is TGCGCCAGCAGCTTGGTTGCGCGGGGGACACTATCCTACGAGCAGTACTTC.

The V gene is TRBV5-4, the J gene TRBJ1-4; 11 bases are shared with TRBD1. Germline values: CDR1 SGHNT, CDR2 YYREEE (reference sequence). Trimming removed 3 bases from V and 6 bases from J; junction bases left unmatched: 1. The CDR3 totals 14 residues. As DNA, the CDR3 is TGTGCCAGCAGCTGGGACAGGGGGGATGAAAAACTGTTTTTT. This translates into CASSWDRGDEKLFF.

The chain has TRBV1 and TRBJ1-5. TRBV1 is labeled a pseudogene. The CDR3 spans 15 residues. The CDR3, as DNA: TGCACCAGCAGCCAAGATCGCGGGGTGGGACAGCCCCAGCATTTT. It is translated as CTSSQDRGVGQPQHF.

The V and J genes are TRBV6-1 and TRBJ2-6, with 9 bases matching TRBD1. This CDR3 has 20 amino acids. The V segment lost 2 bases and the J segment 1 base; nucleotides outside the gene matches: 12. Germline V gene sequence: CDR1 MNHNS, CDR2 SASEGT. The CDR3 DNA sequence: TGTGCCAGCAGTGAAATGGGGTGGGGGACAGGGTCATCTGGGGCCAACGTCCTGACTTTC. Its translation is CASSEMGWGTGSSGANVLTF.

This clone was counted only a few times. V usage is TRBV4-3 and J usage is TRBJ1-1; TRBD1 is a possible D gene (6 bases). Germline-derived CDR1 and CDR2 are LGHNA and YSLEER. CDR3 length: 13 residues. The V end lost 4 bases, the J end lost 5 bases, and 11 bases lay between the germline ends. The CDR3 DNA reads TGCGCCAGCAGCCCCGACAGGAGAACTGAAGCTTTCTTT. This gives the protein CASSPDRRTEAFF.

This rearrangement joins TRBV19 to TRBJ1-5; D unresolved. Trimming pared 0 bases from V and 9 bases from J, leaving 9 bases between. Germline lookup yields CDR1 LNHDA and CDR2 SQIVND (reference sequence). The CDR3 consists of 13 residues. The CDR3 region has the DNA TGTGCCAGTAGTATAGATACTACGCTGCCCCAGCATTTT. As protein: CASSIDTTLPQHF.

The rearrangement joins TRBV30 to TRBJ2-7; 9 bases agree with TRBD1. The germline gives CDR1 GTSNPN, CDR2 SVGIG (reference sequence). V shed 5 bases, J shed 5 bases, and the junction held 4 bases outside the gene matches. CDR3 length equals 12 residues. CDR3 nucleotide sequence: TGTGCCTGGGACACAGGGGGCGACGAGCAGTACTTC. It translates to CAWDTGGDEQYF.

The chain has TRBV6-5 and TRBJ1-2, with a possible D match to TRBD1 (6 bases). The length of the CDR3 is 14 residues. V was cut by 4 bases and J by 8 bases, with 17 bases left in between. The germline gives CDR1 MNHEY, CDR2 SVGAGI. For the CDR3, the DNA is TGTGCCAGCAGTTTCATCAGGGGATGGGGCGGCTACACCTTC. This sequence encodes CASSFIRGWGGYTF.

This chain connects TRBV27 to TRBJ2-5, with 7 bases fitting TRBD1. The J call may not be correct, given that the DNA end is closer to TRBJ2-7. There are 15 residues in the CDR3. CDR1 and CDR2 from the germline V gene are MNHEY and SMNVEV (reference sequence). The CDR3, as DNA: TGTGCCAGCGCCCTAGAACAGGGGTTCTCCTACGAGCAGTACTTC. Its translation is CASALEQGFSYEQYF.

The chain uses TRBV10-1 and TRBJ1-5; TRBD1 might be the D (5 bases). Germline V gene lookup returns CDR1 WNHNN and CDR2 SYGVQD (reference sequence). This CDR3 is 13 amino acids long. V was shortened by 0 bases and J by 6 bases, with 6 bases between the two germline ends. Here the CDR3 reads CASSESGPQPQHF. In DNA form, the CDR3 reads TGCGCCAGCAGTGAGTCGGGGCCTCAGCCCCAGCATTTT.

This clone was detected only once. The V and J genes are TRBV5-1 and TRBJ2-3; 10 nucleotides align to TRBD1. Germline V gives CDR1 SGHRS, CDR2 YFSETQ. This CDR3 has 16 amino acids. V shed 4 bases, J shed 0 bases, and the junction held 5 bases outside the gene matches. The DNA of the CDR3 is TGCGCCAGCAGCCTGAGGACAGGGGGGAGCACAGATACGCAGTATTTT. It codes for CASSLRTGGSTDTQYF. The variable domain in full, with the rest retrieved from reference TRBV5-1 and TRBJ2-3, is KAGVTQTPRYLIKTRGQQVTLSCSPISGHRSVSWYQQTPGQGLQFLFEYFSETQRNKGNFPGRFSGRQFSNSRSEMNVSTLELGDSALYLCASSLRTGGSTDTQYFGPGTRLTVL.

The chain combines TRBV19 with TRBJ1-2; no definite D call. The V gene's germline CDR1 is LNHDA and CDR2 SQIVND (reference sequence). The CDR3 consists of 15 residues. With 3 bases removed from V and 0 bases from J, the gap between germline ends came to 11 bases. DNA for the CDR3: TGTGCCAGTAGTATGAGGGTAGGAGCTAACTATGGCTACACCTTC. Translating gives CASSMRVGANYGYTF.

The chain combines TRBV6-1 with TRBJ1-6, with 9 bases fitting TRBD1. V shed 7 bases, J shed 10 bases, and the junction held 8 bases outside the gene matches. Per germline, CDR1 MNHNS and CDR2 SASEGT. The CDR3 runs to 14 residues. The CDR3 here is CASTGDRVYSPLHF. In DNA form, the CDR3 reads TGTGCCAGCACGGGGGACAGGGTATACTCACCCCTCCACTTT.

This clone was recorded once. This chain joins TRBV9 and TRBJ2-2, with a weak D call TRBD1 (6 bases). V was pared by 0 bases and J by 8 bases, with 11 bases between. Germline-derived CDR1 and CDR2 are SGDLS and YYNGEE. The CDR3 loop spans 14 amino acids. CDR3 protein: CASSVVQGMGELFF. In nucleotides, the CDR3 is TGTGCCAGCAGCGTAGTTCAGGGGATGGGGGAGCTGTTTTTT.

CDR3 loop: CSGQSWEGAEAFF. CDR3 coding DNA: TGCAGCGGGCAGTCCTGGGAGGGAGCTGAAGCTTTCTTT. The rearrangement uses TRBV29-1 and TRBJ1-1, with D unclear. V was pared by 7 bases and J by 6 bases, with 18 bases between. Germline CDR1 SQVTM, CDR2 ANQGSEA. The CDR3 has 13 residues.

The chain couples TRBV18 to TRBJ1-6; maybe TRBD1 (6 bases). V was shortened by 0 bases and J by 9 bases, with 9 bases between the two germline ends. The CDR3 extends over 14 amino acids. Germline CDR1 KGHSH, CDR2 LQKENI. This CDR3 is CASSPPGAGSPLHF. For the CDR3, the DNA is TGTGCCAGCTCACCACCGGGGGCAGGTTCACCCCTCCACTTT.

This clone was counted only a few times. The chain recombines TRBV9 with TRBJ2-7; 8 nucleotides match TRBD1. Trimming took 4 bases from V and 2 from J; bases not matched to a gene: 8. The CDR3 contains 15 residues. The germline CDR1 and CDR2 sequences are SGDLS and YYNGEE. CDR3 in amino acids: CASSLGQGLTYEQYF. The CDR3 DNA sequence: TGTGCCAGCAGCCTCGGACAGGGTCTAACCTACGAGCAGTACTTC.